The sequence of this TCR beta chain was determined in a study of T cells in localized non-small cell lung cancer. Assay used: immunoSEQ multiplex PCR; TCRdb lists only in-frame clones, some missing. The data contain tens of thousands of clones, about 83% of them seen just once; the ten biggest clones take up 2.8%. As to this clone: Its antigen remains unknown.

Findings and limits, study-wide: Heterogeneity remains possible because sequencing was limited to only one tumor region.

CDR3 length: 17 amino acids. Per germline, CDR1 MNHNS and CDR2 SASEGT. The V end lost 2 bases, the J end lost 2 bases, and 13 bases lay between the germline ends. The rearrangement uses TRBV6-1 and TRBJ2-6; perhaps TRBD1 as D (7 bases). This receptor was identified in a man aged 35 to 69 with stage I lung adenocarcinoma. Material: peripheral blood, obtained before any cancer treatment. The CDR3 sequence: CASSERRGRAGANVLTF. CDR3 nucleotides: TGTGCCAGCAGTGAAAGGAGGGGGCGGGCTGGGGCCAACGTCCTGACTTTC.